This T cell receptor beta chain was sequenced in a study of cytomegalovirus exposure and HLA in healthy donors. Study summary: Prior work identified under 130 million unique TCR beta sequences in 150 million to 200 million T cells.

The CDR3 spans 13 residues. The germline CDR1 and CDR2 sequences are MNHEY and SVGAGI. V was shortened by 2 bases and J by 6 bases, with 10 bases between the two germline ends. Overall study findings and caveats: Later work showed greater clonal expansion in HLA-associated TCR beta chains than in equally common others. Later analysis associated a missense DCLRE1C variant with TCR beta V- and J-gene trimming. Later, TCR association rates were found to vary by HLA locus, highest for DRB1 and lowest for HLA-C.

The PCR contained 60 Vbeta and 13 Jbeta primers. TCRdb keeps only in-frame clones here, not all; method: immunoSEQ multiplex PCR. The sample shows 55,000 or so clones, about three quarters of them seen only once. For this clone: As yet, its antigen is unknown.

The specimen sequenced was PBMCs. This receptor was taken from a young man in good health and CMV-seronegative. The chain links TRBV6-5 to TRBJ1-2; perhaps TRBD1 as D (5 bases). CDR3 bases: TGTGCCAGCAGTTACGTAGGGGCAAATGGCTACACCTTC. Amino acid sequence: CASSYVGANGYTF.